The present T cell receptor (beta chain) was sequenced within a study of T cells after yellow fever vaccination. By 5'RACE template switching, TCR cDNA was produced, with a universal primer site and UMIs added in the process. TCRdb re-analysed the 5' RACE reads in MiXCR, keeping a single row per CDR3 protein. This table holds about 52,000 distinct CDR3 sequences, 6% to 8.5% found once. Study-wide points: Primary-vaccination clones mostly resurfaced post-booster (96% CD4, more than 85% CD8).

This clonotype was seen only a few times. Germline values: CDR1 MNHEY, CDR2 SMNVEV (reference sequence). The V end lost 6 bases, the J end lost 0 bases, and 18 bases lay between the germline ends. CDR3 length: 16 amino acids. The chain combines TRBV27 with TRBJ2-7; possibly TRBD1 or TRBD2 for D (5 bases each). This receptor was taken from a man aged 18 to 29 who received the YFV17D yellow fever vaccine. The specimen comprised CD8+ T cells not binding an NS4B(214-222) dextramer, sorted from PBMCs, sampled approximately 40 days after the first yellow fever vaccination. The CDR3 DNA sequence: TGTGCCAGCAGCCCCGGACAAGACGGGGCCTCCTACGAGCAGTACTTC. This sequence encodes CASSPGQDGASYEQYF.